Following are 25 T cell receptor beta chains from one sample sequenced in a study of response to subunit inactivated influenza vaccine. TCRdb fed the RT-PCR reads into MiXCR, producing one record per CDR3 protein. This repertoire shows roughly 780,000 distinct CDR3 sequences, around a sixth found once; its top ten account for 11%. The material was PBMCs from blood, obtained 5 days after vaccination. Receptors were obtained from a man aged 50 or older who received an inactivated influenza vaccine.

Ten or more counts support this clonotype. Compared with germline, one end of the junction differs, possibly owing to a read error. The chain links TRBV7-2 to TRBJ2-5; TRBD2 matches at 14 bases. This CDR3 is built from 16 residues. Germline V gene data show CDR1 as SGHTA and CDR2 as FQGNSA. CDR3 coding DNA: TGTGCTAGCAGCCCTGGACTAGCGGGGGGACAAGAGACCCAGTACTTC. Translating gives CASSPGLAGGQETQYF.

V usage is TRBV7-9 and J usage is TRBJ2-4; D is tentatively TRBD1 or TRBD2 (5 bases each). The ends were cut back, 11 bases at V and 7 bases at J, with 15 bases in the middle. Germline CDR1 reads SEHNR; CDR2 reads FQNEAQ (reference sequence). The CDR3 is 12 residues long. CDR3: CAARGRDNIQYF. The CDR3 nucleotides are TGTGCCGCCCGAGGCAGGGACAACATTCAGTACTTC.

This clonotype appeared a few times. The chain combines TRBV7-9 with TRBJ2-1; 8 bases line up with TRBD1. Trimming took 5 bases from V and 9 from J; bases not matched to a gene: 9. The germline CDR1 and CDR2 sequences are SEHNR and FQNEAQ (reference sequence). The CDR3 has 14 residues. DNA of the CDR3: TGTGCCAGCAGCCTAGGACAGGGAGAGGGTGAGCAGTTCTTC. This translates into CASSLGQGEGEQFF.

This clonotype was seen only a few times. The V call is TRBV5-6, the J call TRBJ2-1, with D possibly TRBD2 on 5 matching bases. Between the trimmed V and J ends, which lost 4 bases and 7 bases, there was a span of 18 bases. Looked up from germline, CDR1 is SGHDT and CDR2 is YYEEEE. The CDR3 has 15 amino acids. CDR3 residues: CASSPFSGSRNEQFF. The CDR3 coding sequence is TGTGCCAGCAGCCCCTTTTCGGGGTCGCGGAATGAGCAGTTCTTC.

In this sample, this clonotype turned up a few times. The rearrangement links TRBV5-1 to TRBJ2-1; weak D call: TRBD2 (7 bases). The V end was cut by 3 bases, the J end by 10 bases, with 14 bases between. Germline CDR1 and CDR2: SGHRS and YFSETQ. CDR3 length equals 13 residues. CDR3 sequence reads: CASSWGGLAEQFF. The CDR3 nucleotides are TGCGCCAGCAGCTGGGGGGGGCTAGCCGAGCAGTTCTTC.

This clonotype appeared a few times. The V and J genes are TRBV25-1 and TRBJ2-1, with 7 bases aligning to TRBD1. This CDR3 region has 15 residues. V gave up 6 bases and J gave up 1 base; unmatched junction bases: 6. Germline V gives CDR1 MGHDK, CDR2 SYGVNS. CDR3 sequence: CASRSTGESYNEQFF. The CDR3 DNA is TGTGCCAGCAGGTCCACAGGGGAATCCTACAATGAGCAGTTCTTC.

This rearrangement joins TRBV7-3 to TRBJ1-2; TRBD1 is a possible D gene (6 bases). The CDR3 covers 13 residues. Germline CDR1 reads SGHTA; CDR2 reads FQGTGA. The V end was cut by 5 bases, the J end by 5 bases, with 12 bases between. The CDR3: CASSPGGPYGYTF. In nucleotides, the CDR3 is TGTGCCAGCAGCCCCGGGGGGCCTTATGGCTACACCTTC.

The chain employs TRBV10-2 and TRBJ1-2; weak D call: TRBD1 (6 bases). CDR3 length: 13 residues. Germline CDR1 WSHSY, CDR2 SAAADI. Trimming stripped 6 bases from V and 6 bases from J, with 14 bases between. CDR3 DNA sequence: TGCGCCAGCAGCGCTAGACAGGAGAATGGCTACACCTTC. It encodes CASSARQENGYTF.

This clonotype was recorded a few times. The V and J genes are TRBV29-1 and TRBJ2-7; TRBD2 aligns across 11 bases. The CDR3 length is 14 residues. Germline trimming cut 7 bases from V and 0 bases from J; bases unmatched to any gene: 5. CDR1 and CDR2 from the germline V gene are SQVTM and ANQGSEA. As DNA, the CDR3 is TGCAGCGGATCCACTAGCGGGAGCTCCTACGAGCAGTACTTC. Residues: CSGSTSGSSYEQYF.

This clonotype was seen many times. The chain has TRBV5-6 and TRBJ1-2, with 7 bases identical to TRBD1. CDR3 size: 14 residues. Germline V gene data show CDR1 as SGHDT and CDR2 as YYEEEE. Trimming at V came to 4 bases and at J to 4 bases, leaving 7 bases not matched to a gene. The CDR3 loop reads CASSPGGTAYGYTF. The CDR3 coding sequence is TGTGCCAGCAGCCCTGGCGGGACAGCCTATGGCTACACCTTC. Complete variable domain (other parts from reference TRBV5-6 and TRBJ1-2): DAGVTQSPTHLIKTRGQQVTLRCSPKSGHDTVSWYQQALGQGPQFIFQYYEEEERQRGNFPDRFSGHQFPNYSSELNVNALLLGDSALYLCASSPGGTAYGYTFGSGTRLTVV.

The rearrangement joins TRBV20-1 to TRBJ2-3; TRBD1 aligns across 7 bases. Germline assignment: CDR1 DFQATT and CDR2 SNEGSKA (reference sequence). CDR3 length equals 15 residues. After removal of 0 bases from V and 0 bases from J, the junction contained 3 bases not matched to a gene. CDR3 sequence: CSARDWGQSTDTQYF. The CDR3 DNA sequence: TGCAGTGCTAGAGATTGGGGACAGAGCACAGATACGCAGTATTTT.

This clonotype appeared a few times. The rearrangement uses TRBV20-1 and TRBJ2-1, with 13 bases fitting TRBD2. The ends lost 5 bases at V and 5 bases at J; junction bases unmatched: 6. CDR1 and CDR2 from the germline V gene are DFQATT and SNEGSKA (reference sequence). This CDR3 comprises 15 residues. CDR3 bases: TGCAGTGCTCCGAGAGGGACTAGCGGGAACAATGAGCAGTTCTTC. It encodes CSAPRGTSGNNEQFF.

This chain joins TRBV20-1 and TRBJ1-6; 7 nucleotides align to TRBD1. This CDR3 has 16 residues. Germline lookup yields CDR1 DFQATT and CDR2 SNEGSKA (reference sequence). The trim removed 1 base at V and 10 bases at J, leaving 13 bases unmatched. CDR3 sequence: CSARAIGEGAKSPLHF. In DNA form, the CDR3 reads TGCAGTGCTAGAGCGATCGGGGAGGGGGCTAAGTCACCCCTCCACTTT.

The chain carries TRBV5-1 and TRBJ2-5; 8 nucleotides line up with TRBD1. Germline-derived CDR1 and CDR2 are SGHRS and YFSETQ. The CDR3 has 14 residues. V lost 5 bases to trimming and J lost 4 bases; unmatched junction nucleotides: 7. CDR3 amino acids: CASRPTQGAETQYF. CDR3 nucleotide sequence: TGCGCCAGCAGACCCACTCAGGGGGCAGAGACCCAGTACTTC. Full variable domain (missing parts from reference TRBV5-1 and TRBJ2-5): KAGVTQTPRYLIKTRGQQVTLSCSPISGHRSVSWYQQTPGQGLQFLFEYFSETQRNKGNFPGRFSGRQFSNSRSEMNVSTLELGDSALYLCASRPTQGAETQYFGPGTRLLVL.

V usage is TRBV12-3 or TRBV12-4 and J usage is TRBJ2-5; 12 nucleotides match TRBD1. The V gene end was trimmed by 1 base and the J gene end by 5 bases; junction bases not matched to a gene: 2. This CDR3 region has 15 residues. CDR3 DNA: TGTGCCAGCAGTTTAGAGGGACAGGGGGCGGAGACCCAGTACTTC. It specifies CASSLEGQGAETQYF.

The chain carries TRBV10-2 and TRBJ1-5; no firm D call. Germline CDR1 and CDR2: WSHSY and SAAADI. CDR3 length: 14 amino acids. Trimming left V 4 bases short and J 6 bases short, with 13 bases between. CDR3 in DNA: TGCGCCAGCAGTGCCGGGGTCGCGGGTCAGCCCCAGCATTTT. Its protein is CASSAGVAGQPQHF.

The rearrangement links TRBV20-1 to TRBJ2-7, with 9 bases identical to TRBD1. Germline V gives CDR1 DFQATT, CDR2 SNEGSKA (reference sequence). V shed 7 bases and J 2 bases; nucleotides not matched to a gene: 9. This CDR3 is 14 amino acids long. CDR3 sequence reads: CSGRGTGNPYEQYF. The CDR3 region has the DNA TGCAGTGGCCGGGGGACAGGGAACCCCTACGAGCAGTACTTC.

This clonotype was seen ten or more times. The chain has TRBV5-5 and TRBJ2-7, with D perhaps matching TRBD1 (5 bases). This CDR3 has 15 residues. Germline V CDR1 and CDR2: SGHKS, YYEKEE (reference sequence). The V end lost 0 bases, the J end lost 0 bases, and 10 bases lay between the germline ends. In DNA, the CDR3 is TGTGCCAGCAGCTTGGCGCCAGGGTCCTCCTACGAGCAGTACTTC. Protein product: CASSLAPGSSYEQYF.

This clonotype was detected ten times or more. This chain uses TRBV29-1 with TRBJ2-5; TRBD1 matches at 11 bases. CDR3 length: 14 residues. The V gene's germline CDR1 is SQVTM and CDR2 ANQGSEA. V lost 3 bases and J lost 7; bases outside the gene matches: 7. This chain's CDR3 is CSVEERGQGATQYF. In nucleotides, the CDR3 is TGCAGCGTTGAGGAACGTGGACAGGGGGCGACCCAGTACTTC.

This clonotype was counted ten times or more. The CDR3 loop reads CASSLTTSVSYEQYF. The CDR3 DNA sequence: TGTGCCAGCAGCTTAACGACTAGCGTTTCCTACGAGCAGTACTTC. The chain carries TRBV7-9 and TRBJ2-7; TRBD2 aligns across 8 bases. The V and J ends lost 2 bases and 1 base, in that order; junction bases with no gene match: 4. The CDR3 extends over 15 amino acids. Germline V gene data show CDR1 as SEHNR and CDR2 as FQNEAQ (reference sequence).

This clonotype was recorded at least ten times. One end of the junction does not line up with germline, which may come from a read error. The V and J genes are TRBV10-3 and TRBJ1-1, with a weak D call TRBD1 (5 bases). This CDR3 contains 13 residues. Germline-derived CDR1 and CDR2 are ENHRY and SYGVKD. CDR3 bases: TGTGCCATCAGTGAGTCGGCGCAGGGCCTACTCCAATTT. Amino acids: CAISESAQGLLQF.

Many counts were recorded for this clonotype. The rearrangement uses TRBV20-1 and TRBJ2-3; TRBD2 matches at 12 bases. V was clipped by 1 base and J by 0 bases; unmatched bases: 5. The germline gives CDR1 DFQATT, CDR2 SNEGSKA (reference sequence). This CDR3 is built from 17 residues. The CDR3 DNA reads TGCAGTGCTAGAGCTAGCGGGAGGGCGGGGAGCACAGATACGCAGTATTTT. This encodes CSARASGRAGSTDTQYF.

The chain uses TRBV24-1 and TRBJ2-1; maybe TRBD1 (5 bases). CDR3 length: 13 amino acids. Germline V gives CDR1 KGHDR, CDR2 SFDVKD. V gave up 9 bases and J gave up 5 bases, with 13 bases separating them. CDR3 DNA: TGTGCCACCTCCTCGGACACAAACAATGAGCAGTTCTTC. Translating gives CATSSDTNNEQFF.

CDR3 region: CASSILTGESPGANVLTF. The CDR3 region has the DNA TGTGCCAGCAGCATTTTGACAGGGGAGTCCCCTGGGGCCAACGTCCTGACTTTC. The chain carries TRBV9 and TRBJ2-6, with 8 positions matching TRBD1. The CDR3 sequence is 18 residues long. V lost 4 bases, J lost 2 bases, and 11 bases stayed unmatched. Germline values: CDR1 SGDLS, CDR2 YYNGEE.

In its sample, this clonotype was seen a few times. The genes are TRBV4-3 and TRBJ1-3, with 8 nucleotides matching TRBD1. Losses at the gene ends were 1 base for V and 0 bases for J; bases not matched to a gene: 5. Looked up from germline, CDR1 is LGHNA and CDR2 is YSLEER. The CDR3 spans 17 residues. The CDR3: CASSQGGQAFSGNTIYF. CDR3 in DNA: TGCGCCAGCAGCCAAGGGGGACAGGCCTTCTCTGGAAACACCATATATTTT.